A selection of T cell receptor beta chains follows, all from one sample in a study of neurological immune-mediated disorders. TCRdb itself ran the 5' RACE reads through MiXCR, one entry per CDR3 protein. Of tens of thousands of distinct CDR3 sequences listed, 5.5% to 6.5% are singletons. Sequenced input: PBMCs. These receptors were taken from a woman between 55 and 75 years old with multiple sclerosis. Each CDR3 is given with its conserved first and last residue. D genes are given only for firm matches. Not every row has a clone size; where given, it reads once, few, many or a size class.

CSAPPPGQANYGYTF	TGCAGTGCCCCTCCCCCTGGGCAGGCGAACTATGGCTACACCTTC	.	TRBJ1-2	many	TRBV20-1
CASSWGRGSREQYF	TGTGCCAGCAGTTGGGGCAGGGGATCGAGGGAGCAGTACTTC	.	TRBJ2-7	many	TRBV12-3/TRBV12-4
CASSGTVNEKLFF	TGTGCCAGCAGCGGCACAGTTAATGAAAAACTGTTTTTT	.	TRBJ1-4	many	TRBV9
CASSLDGEQPQHF	TGTGCCAGCAGCTTGGACGGAGAGCAGCCCCAGCATTTT	.	TRBJ1-5	.	TRBV5-5
CASSESGRGRWDEQFF	TGTGCCAGCAGTGAATCGGGCAGGGGGCGATGGGATGAGCAGTTCTTC	TRBD1	TRBJ2-1	many	TRBV25-1
CASSLAATSTDTQYF	TGCGCCAGCAGCTTGGCCGCAACTAGCACAGATACGCAGTATTTT	.	TRBJ2-3	many	TRBV5-1
CASSLGPTGELFF	TGTGCCAGCAGCTTGGGCCCCACCGGGGAGCTGTTTTTT	.	TRBJ2-2	many	TRBV5-6
CASSADGGETQYF	TGTGCCAGCAGCGCGGACGGGGGAGAGACCCAGTACTTC	.	TRBJ2-5	many	TRBV7-2
CASRTSGQGNEKLFF	TGTGCCAGCAGGACGTCGGGACAGGGGAATGAAAAACTGTTTTTT	TRBD1	TRBJ1-4	many	TRBV12-3/TRBV12-4
CASSLAPATLRSGANVLTF	TGCGCCAGCAGCTTGGCCCCAGCTACCCTCCGCTCTGGGGCCAACGTCCTGACTTTC	.	TRBJ2-6	many	TRBV5-1
CASSEGLGSTDTQYF	TGCGCCAGCAGCGAGGGACTAGGGAGCACAGATACGCAGTATTTT	TRBD2	TRBJ2-3	many	TRBV5-1
CASSPRGTWSNTEAFF	TGTGCCAGCAGCCCACGGGGGACATGGTCTAACACTGAAGCTTTCTTT	.	TRBJ1-1	many	TRBV7-9
CASTGLATDTQYF	TGTGCCAGCACCGGGTTAGCGACAGATACGCAGTATTTT	.	TRBJ2-3	many	TRBV6-1
CASSLRDRYNSPLHF	TGTGCCAGCAGCCTCCGGGACCGTTATAATTCACCCCTCCACTTT	.	TRBJ1-6	many	TRBV5-6
CASSLSEGMGNYEQYF	TGTGCCAGCAGCTTGAGTGAGGGGATGGGAAACTACGAGCAGTACTTC	.	TRBJ2-7	many	TRBV11-2
CASSLQDDEQFF	TGCGCCAGCAGCTTGCAGGACGATGAGCAGTTCTTC	.	TRBJ2-1	many	TRBV5-1
CASSLSKGASETQYF	TGTGCCAGCAGCTTATCAAAGGGGGCGTCAGAGACCCAGTACTTC	TRBD1	TRBJ2-5	many	TRBV7-2
CASSQAPGETQYF	TGTGCCAGCAGCCAGGCGCCGGGGGAGACCCAGTACTTC	.	TRBJ2-5	many	TRBV7-2
CASSGGAVYQETQYF	TGTGCCAGCAGCGGGGGGGCCGTCTACCAAGAGACCCAGTACTTC	TRBD2	TRBJ2-5	many	TRBV28
CASSRQGYEQYF	TGTGCCAGCAGTCGACAGGGCTACGAGCAGTACTTC	TRBD1	TRBJ2-7	.	TRBV14
CASGNSVRGNEQFF	TGTGCCAGCGGGAACAGCGTCCGGGGGAATGAGCAGTTCTTC	.	TRBJ2-1	many	TRBV28
CASSPDGTAQGAFF	TGTGCCAGCAGCCCTGATGGGACAGCCCAAGGGGCTTTCTTT	TRBD1	TRBJ1-1	many	TRBV27
CASSIGGIGSEQYF	TGTGCCAGTAGTATTGGAGGGATAGGAAGCGAGCAGTACTTC	.	TRBJ2-7	many	TRBV19
CSGTHPTYEQYF	TGCAGCGGGACACACCCCACCTACGAGCAGTACTTC	.	TRBJ2-7	many	TRBV20-1
CASSQLAGSDTEAFF	TGTGCCAGCAGCCAACTAGCGGGGTCGGACACTGAAGCTTTCTTT	.	TRBJ1-1	.	TRBV3-1
CASSQDGTSGADTQYF	TGTGCCAGCAGCCAAGATGGGACTAGCGGGGCCGATACGCAGTATTTT	TRBD2	TRBJ2-3	many	TRBV4-2
CSVVGGVTDTQYF	TGCAGCGTTGTCGGAGGGGTCACAGATACGCAGTATTTT	.	TRBJ2-3	medium-sized	TRBV29-1
CAITLDGGGTEAFF	TGTGCCATCACCCTCGACGGGGGTGGTACTGAAGCTTTCTTT	.	TRBJ1-1	many	TRBV10-3
CSAETGGWNGNTEAFF	TGCAGTGCGGAAACAGGGGGCTGGAATGGGAACACTGAAGCTTTCTTT	TRBD1	TRBJ1-1	many	TRBV20-1
CASSLSASTEAFF	TGTGCCAGCAGTTTATCGGCAAGCACTGAAGCTTTCTTT	.	TRBJ1-1	many	TRBV12-3/TRBV12-4
CASRPDSYSNQPQHF	TGCGCCAGCAGACCCGACAGCTATAGCAATCAGCCCCAGCATTTT	.	TRBJ1-5	many	TRBV5-1
CASSPTRSNYGYTF	TGCGCCAGCAGCCCGACCCGGTCGAACTATGGCTACACCTTC	.	TRBJ1-2	many	TRBV5-1
CASSPRGSQGFHQPQHF	TGTGCCAGCTCACCAAGAGGGTCCCAGGGTTTCCATCAGCCCCAGCATTTT	.	TRBJ1-5	many	TRBV18
CASSPWTLSYEQYF	TGTGCCAGCAGCCCTTGGACTCTCTCCTACGAGCAGTACTTC	.	TRBJ2-7	many	TRBV14
CASSFADRPRTGTQYF	TGTGCCAGCAGTTTCGCGGACAGGCCGCGCACAGGTACGCAGTATTTT	TRBD1	TRBJ2-3	.	TRBV6-2/TRBV6-3
CASSLAGVGENEQFF	TGTGCCAGCAGTTTAGCGGGGGTTGGCGAGAATGAGCAGTTCTTC	.	TRBJ2-1	many	TRBV12-3/TRBV12-4
CASSRQTGQGEKLFF	TGTGCCAGCAGCCGACAGACCGGACAGGGAGAAAAACTGTTTTTT	TRBD1	TRBJ1-4	many	TRBV7-6
CATSRTGVPAGELFF	TGTGCCACCAGCAGAACAGGGGTCCCGGCCGGGGAGCTGTTTTTT	TRBD1	TRBJ2-2	many	TRBV15
CASMAAGVTEAFF	TGTGCCAGCATGGCCGCGGGTGTCACTGAAGCTTTCTTT	.	TRBJ1-1	many	TRBV6-5
CASSQPGLLTGELFF	TGCGCCAGCAGCCAACCGGGACTACTCACCGGGGAGCTGTTTTTT	TRBD2	TRBJ2-2	many	TRBV4-1
CASSVGGVKSSYNEQFF	TGTGCCAGCAGCGTAGGGGGAGTCAAAAGCTCCTACAATGAGCAGTTCTTC	.	TRBJ2-1	.	TRBV9
CASSGETGGKETQYF	TGTGCCAGCAGCGGGGAGACAGGGGGCAAAGAGACCCAGTACTTC	TRBD1	TRBJ2-5	many	TRBV7-6
CASSLEGSQETQYF	TGCGCCAGCAGCTTGGAAGGCAGTCAAGAGACCCAGTACTTC	.	TRBJ2-5	many	TRBV5-1